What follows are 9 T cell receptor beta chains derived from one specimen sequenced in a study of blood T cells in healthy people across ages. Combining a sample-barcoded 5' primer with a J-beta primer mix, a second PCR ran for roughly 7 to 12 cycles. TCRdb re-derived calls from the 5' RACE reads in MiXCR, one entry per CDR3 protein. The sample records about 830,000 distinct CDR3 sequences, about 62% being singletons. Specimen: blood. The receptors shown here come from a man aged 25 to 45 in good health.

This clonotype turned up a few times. CDR3 coding DNA: TGCAGCGTCGCCCCCCGGCTAGCGGGGGCCTACGAGCAGTACTTC. The encoded protein is CSVAPRLAGAYEQYF. The V call is TRBV29-1, the J call TRBJ2-7; 10 bases map to TRBD2. This CDR3 spans 15 amino acids. The V and J ends lost 6 bases and 2 bases, in that order; junction bases with no gene match: 10. Germline-derived CDR1 and CDR2 are SQVTM and ANQGSEA.

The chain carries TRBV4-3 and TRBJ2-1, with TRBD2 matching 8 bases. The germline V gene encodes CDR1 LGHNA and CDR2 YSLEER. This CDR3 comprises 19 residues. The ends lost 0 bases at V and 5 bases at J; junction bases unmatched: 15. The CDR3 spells CASSQETAGGRKTNNEQFF. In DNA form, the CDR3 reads TGCGCCAGCAGCCAAGAAACGGCGGGCGGGAGGAAGACAAACAATGAGCAGTTCTTC.

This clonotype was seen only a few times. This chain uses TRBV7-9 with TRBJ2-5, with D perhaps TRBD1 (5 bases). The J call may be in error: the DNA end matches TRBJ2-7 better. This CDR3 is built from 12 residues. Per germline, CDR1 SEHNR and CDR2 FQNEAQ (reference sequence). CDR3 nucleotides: TGTGCCAGCAGCCCCTGGGGCAACGAGCAGTACTTC. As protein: CASSPWGNEQYF.

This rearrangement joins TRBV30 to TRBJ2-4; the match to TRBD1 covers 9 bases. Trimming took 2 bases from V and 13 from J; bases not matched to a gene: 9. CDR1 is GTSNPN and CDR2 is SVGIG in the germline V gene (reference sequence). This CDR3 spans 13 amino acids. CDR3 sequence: CAWSFGTGYEQYF. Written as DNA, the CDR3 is TGTGCCTGGAGTTTCGGGACAGGGTATGAGCAGTACTTC.

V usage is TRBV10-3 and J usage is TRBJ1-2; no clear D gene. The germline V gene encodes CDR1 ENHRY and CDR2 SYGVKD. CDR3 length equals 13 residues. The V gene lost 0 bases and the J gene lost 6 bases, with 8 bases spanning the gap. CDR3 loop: CAISESESNGYTF. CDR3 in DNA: TGTGCCATCAGTGAGTCAGAGAGTAATGGCTACACCTTC.

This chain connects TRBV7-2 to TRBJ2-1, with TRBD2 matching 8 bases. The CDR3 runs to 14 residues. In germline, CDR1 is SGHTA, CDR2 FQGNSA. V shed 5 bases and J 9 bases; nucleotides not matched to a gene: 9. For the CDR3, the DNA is TGTGCCAGCAGCCCGTCGGGGGGGGCGGCTGAGCAGTTCTTC. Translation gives CASSPSGGAAEQFF.

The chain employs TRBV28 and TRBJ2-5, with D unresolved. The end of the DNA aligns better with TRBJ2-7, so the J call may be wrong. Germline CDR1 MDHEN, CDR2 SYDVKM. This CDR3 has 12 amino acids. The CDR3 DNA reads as TGTGCCAGCAGTTTTATGACATACGAGCAGTACTTC. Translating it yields CASSFMTYEQYF.

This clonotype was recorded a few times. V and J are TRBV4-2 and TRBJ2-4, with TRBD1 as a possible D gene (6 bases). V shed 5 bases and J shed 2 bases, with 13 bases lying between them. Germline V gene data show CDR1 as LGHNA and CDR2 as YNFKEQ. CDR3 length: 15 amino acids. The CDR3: CASSNEGVSKNIQYF. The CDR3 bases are TGTGCCAGCAGCAACGAGGGGGTTTCCAAAAACATTCAGTACTTC.

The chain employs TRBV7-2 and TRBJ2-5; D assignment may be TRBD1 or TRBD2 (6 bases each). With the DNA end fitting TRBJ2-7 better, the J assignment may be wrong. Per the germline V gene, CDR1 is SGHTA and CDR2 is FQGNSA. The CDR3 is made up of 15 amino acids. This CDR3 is CASSLTFSGANEQYF. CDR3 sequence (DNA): TGTGCCAGCAGCTTAACTTTCTCGGGGGCCAACGAGCAGTACTTC.